One sample yielded the 25 T cell receptor beta chains listed below, sequenced in a study of blood T cell repertoires in COVID-19. The table came from immunoSEQ multiplex PCR; TCRdb's copy has only in-frame clones and leaves some out. The data hold approximately 330,000 clones, with roughly 89% observed a single time. Sequencing was done on a sample of peripheral blood. These receptor sequences come from a man aged 25-45 years with COVID-19, enrolled during active disease.

Points on this clone: Different DNA sequences within this sample yield the same CDR3. The J gene is TRBJ1-1, the V gene TRBV6-5, with D tentatively TRBD1 (5 bases). This CDR3 has 14 residues. Germline V gene data show CDR1 as MNHEY and CDR2 as SVGAGI. The ends were cut back, 2 bases at V and 0 bases at J, with 7 bases in the middle. The CDR3 protein is CASSYGQVNTEAFF. For the CDR3, the DNA is TGTGCCAGCAGTTACGGACAAGTGAACACTGAAGCTTTCTTT.

The chain couples TRBV5-1 to TRBJ2-7; 14 bases align to TRBD2. CDR1 and CDR2 (germline): SGHRS, YFSETQ. This CDR3 is 15 amino acids long. Trimming took 3 bases from V and 3 from J; bases not matched to a gene: 2. CDR3 protein: CASSSGTSGGYEQYF. The CDR3 DNA reads as TGCGCCAGCAGCTCGGGGACTAGCGGGGGCTACGAGCAGTACTTC. The full variable domain, with the rest looked up from reference TRBV5-1 and TRBJ2-7, is KAGVTQTPRYLIKTRGQQVTLSCSPISGHRSVSWYQQTPGQGLQFLFEYFSETQRNKGNFPGRFSGRQFSNSRSEMNVSTLELGDSALYLCASSSGTSGGYEQYFGPGTRLTVT.

This clone was counted between two and nine times. The CDR3 coding sequence is TGTGCCAGCAGCCAAGGCCGACCGGGACTGGCCGTCACCATATATTTT. Translating gives CASSQGRPGLAVTIYF. The V call is TRBV4-2, the J call TRBJ1-3, with D possibly being TRBD1 (5 bases). The V and J ends lost 1 base and 9 bases respectively, with 19 bases between them. In germline, CDR1 is LGHNA, CDR2 YNFKEQ. The CDR3 loop spans 16 amino acids.

The chain couples TRBV18 to TRBJ1-2; 10 bases line up with TRBD1. The CDR3 covers 14 residues. Germline lookup yields CDR1 KGHSH and CDR2 LQKENI. J was trimmed by 7 bases and V by 3 bases; bases with no gene match: 5. In DNA, the CDR3 is TGTGCCAGCTCACCCACGGGACAGGGGATTGGCTACACCTTC. Protein sequence: CASSPTGQGIGYTF.

This clone showed up just a few times. The chain carries TRBV7-2 and TRBJ1-2, with TRBD1 identical over 8 bases. In germline, CDR1 is SGHTA, CDR2 FQGNSA. The CDR3 runs to 15 residues. V was pared by 7 bases and J by 6 bases, with 13 bases of the junction left unmatched. CDR3 nucleotide sequence: TGTGCCAGCAACCAGAGGACAGGGCCCAGTCATGGCTACACCTTC. It codes for CASNQRTGPSHGYTF.

DNA of the CDR3: TGTGCCAGCAGTCCCGTTCGGGGTGGCGAGCAGTACTTC. Amino acids: CASSPVRGGEQYF. The rearrangement uses TRBV3-1 (or the pseudogene TRBV3-2) and TRBJ2-7, with D possibly TRBD2 on 5 matching bases. V was pared by 6 bases and J by 6 bases, with 15 bases between. CDR1 and CDR2 from the germline V gene are LGHDT and YNNKEL (reference sequence). The CDR3 runs to 13 residues.

The chain links TRBV19 to TRBJ2-3, with 9 positions matching TRBD1. This CDR3 has 15 amino acids. Germline CDR1 LNHDA, CDR2 SQIVND (reference sequence). The trim removed 4 bases at V and 1 base at J, leaving 3 bases unmatched. The CDR3 is CASSTTGGGTDTQYF. The CDR3, as DNA: TGTGCCAGTAGTACGACAGGGGGTGGCACAGATACGCAGTATTTT.

J is TRBJ2-7 and V is TRBV6-2 or TRBV6-3; D is possibly TRBD1 (7 bases). V lost 5 bases and J 3 bases, leaving 17 bases between the germline ends. CDR1 is MNHEY, CDR2 SVGEGT, per germline. The CDR3 consists of 15 residues. Written as DNA, the CDR3 is TGTGCCAGCAGTCCCCTGGCAGGGGGGAACTACGAGCAGTACTTC. Amino acids: CASSPLAGGNYEQYF.

V usage is TRBV6-5 and J usage is TRBJ1-1; D ambiguous. The CDR3 has 14 residues. Germline V gene lookup returns CDR1 MNHEY and CDR2 SVGAGI. With 0 bases removed from V and 3 bases from J, the gap between germline ends came to 8 bases. The CDR3 DNA reads TGTGCCAGCAGTTACTCACGGGGATACACTGAAGCTTTCTTT. This codes for CASSYSRGYTEAFF.

The chain uses TRBV9 and TRBJ1-6; 7 bases line up with TRBD1. V was pared by 4 bases and J by 7 bases, with 11 bases of the junction left unmatched. Germline V CDR1 and CDR2: SGDLS, YYNGEE. This CDR3 is 16 amino acids long. The CDR3 region is CASSSPSAGGNSPLHF. CDR3 nucleotides: TGTGCCAGCAGCTCCCCCTCGGCAGGGGGGAATTCACCCCTCCACTTT.

There are a few counts of this clone. The chain links TRBV19 to TRBJ1-2; the D gene is possibly TRBD1 (5 bases). V was pared by 1 base and J by 5 bases, with 11 bases between. The germline V gene encodes CDR1 LNHDA and CDR2 SQIVND (reference sequence). The CDR3 sequence is 14 residues long. CDR3 DNA sequence: TGTGCCAGTAGTATAGGGGAGGGGCGGTATGGCTACACCTTC. Translation gives CASSIGEGRYGYTF.

This chain connects TRBV5-4 to TRBJ1-1; tentative D call: TRBD1 (5 bases). This CDR3 is 13 amino acids long. V gave up 1 base and J gave up 4 bases, with 8 bases separating them. Germline CDR1 and CDR2: SGHNT and YYREEE (reference sequence). Written as DNA, the CDR3 is TGTGCCAGCAGCTTGCAGCAGGGCACTGAAGCTTTCTTT. Protein product: CASSLQQGTEAFF.

The V gene is TRBV11-2, the J gene TRBJ2-7; a possible D gene is TRBD2 (6 bases). CDR1 SGHAT and CDR2 FQNNGV come from the germline V gene. Deletions cut 3 bases from V and 3 bases from J, with 12 bases between. CDR3 length: 14 amino acids. For the CDR3, the DNA is TGTGCCAGCAGCTTGCTGGCGGGGCGCTACGAGCAGTACTTC. This gives the protein CASSLLAGRYEQYF.

The rearrangement links TRBV7-2 to TRBJ2-3, with a tentative D call TRBD1 (5 bases). Deletions cut 6 bases from V and 3 bases from J, with 10 bases between. From germline, CDR1 is SGHTA and CDR2 FQGNSA. This CDR3 is 13 amino acids long. CDR3 coding DNA: TGTGCCAGCAGTTCCCCAGGGACAGATACGCAGTATTTT. It encodes CASSSPGTDTQYF.

The V and J genes are TRBV29-1 and TRBJ2-2; the D gene is possibly TRBD2 (5 bases). Between the trimmed V and J ends, which lost 6 bases and 6 bases, there was a span of 8 bases. The CDR3 has 11 amino acids. CDR1 SQVTM and CDR2 ANQGSEA come from the germline V gene. This chain's CDR3 is CSVHSAGELFF. DNA for the CDR3: TGCAGCGTCCATAGCGCCGGGGAGCTGTTTTTT.

This chain connects TRBV9 to TRBJ1-5; TRBD1 is a possible D gene (5 bases). CDR3 size: 14 residues. Trimming cost V 0 bases and J 6 bases, with 10 bases left between them. Germline V gene sequence: CDR1 SGDLS, CDR2 YYNGEE. The CDR3 loop reads CASSVAGSGQPQHF. CDR3 in DNA: TGTGCCAGCAGCGTAGCAGGGTCGGGTCAGCCCCAGCATTTT.

This clone showed up many times. The chain carries TRBV2 and TRBJ2-1; 11 bases are shared with TRBD2. From germline, CDR1 is SNHLY and CDR2 FYNNEI. The trim removed 6 bases at V and 9 bases at J, leaving 16 bases unmatched. The length of the CDR3 is 17 residues. CDR3 in DNA: TGTGCCAGCAGGAGCCCTGAGATGACTAGCGGGGTAACTGAGCAGTTCTTC. This codes for CASRSPEMTSGVTEQFF.

The chain uses TRBV28 and TRBJ2-7; 9 nucleotides agree with TRBD1. CDR1 MDHEN and CDR2 SYDVKM come from the germline V gene. V shed 4 bases, J shed 9 bases, and the junction held 10 bases outside the gene matches. The length of the CDR3 is 14 residues. In DNA, the CDR3 is TGTGCCAGCAGTTCCGGGACAGGGCAAATCGGGCAGTACTTC. It is translated as CASSSGTGQIGQYF. The full variable domain, with the rest looked up from reference TRBV28 and TRBJ2-7, is DVKVTQSSRYLVKRTGEKVFLECVQDMDHENMFWYRQDPGLGLRLIYFSYDVKMKEKGDIPEGYSVSREKKERFSLILESASTNQTSMYLCASSSGTGQIGQYFGPGTRLTVT.

The chain is built from TRBV7-3 and TRBJ2-1; maybe TRBD1 (6 bases). There are 16 residues in the CDR3. Trimming removed 5 bases at V and 0 bases at J, with 14 bases between. Germline loops: CDR1 SGHTA, CDR2 FQGTGA. CDR3 protein: CASSLDRLSSYNEQFF. Written as DNA, the CDR3 is TGTGCCAGCAGCCTCGACAGGCTTAGCTCCTACAATGAGCAGTTCTTC.

The J gene is TRBJ2-3, the V gene TRBV27; 9 bases align to TRBD2. V lost 5 bases, J lost 4 bases, and 10 bases stayed unmatched. Germline V gives CDR1 MNHEY, CDR2 SMNVEV (reference sequence). This CDR3 spans 16 amino acids. CDR3 sequence reads: CASSPSRAGGADTQYF. CDR3 nucleotides: TGTGCCAGCAGTCCGTCCCGAGCGGGAGGCGCAGATACGCAGTATTTT.

The rearrangement joins TRBV7-2 to TRBJ2-7; possibly TRBD2 for D (5 bases). The germline gives CDR1 SGHTA, CDR2 FQGNSA. Trimming pared 4 bases from V and 1 base from J, leaving 11 bases between. The CDR3 is 14 amino acids. In DNA form, the CDR3 reads TGTGCCAGCAGCTCTGAAGGAGGTTCCTACGAGCAGTACTTC. Protein sequence: CASSSEGGSYEQYF.

V is TRBV3-1 (or the pseudogene TRBV3-2) and J is TRBJ1-1; D perhaps matches TRBD1 (6 bases). V was pared by 0 bases and J by 2 bases, with 10 bases between. Germline CDR1 is LGHDT and CDR2 is YNNKEL (reference sequence). This CDR3 comprises 15 residues. CDR3 protein: CASSQEQGANTEAFF. In nucleotides, the CDR3 is TGTGCCAGCAGCCAAGAACAGGGTGCCAACACTGAAGCTTTCTTT.

Here the CDR3 DNA reads TGCGCCAGCAGTCAACCGTGGACAGCCTTACTTGGCTACACCTTC. This sequence encodes CASSQPWTALLGYTF. The gene calls are TRBV23-1 and TRBJ1-2, with D possibly matching TRBD1 (6 bases). TRBV23-1 is an ORF for which the function is uncertain. The germline V and J ends were trimmed by 2 bases and 7 bases, with 17 bases remaining between them. The CDR3 length is 15 residues.

The chain uses TRBV10-3 and TRBJ2-3; TRBD2 agrees at 11 bases. V shed 6 bases and J 4 bases; nucleotides not matched to a gene: 3. Germline V gene data show CDR1 as ENHRY and CDR2 as SYGVKD. The CDR3 runs 14 residues. The CDR3 loop is CAIRTSGTSDTQYF. In DNA, the CDR3 is TGTGCCATCAGGACTAGCGGGACCTCAGATACGCAGTATTTT.

A few counts support this clone. The chain joins TRBV29-1 to TRBJ1-1; 8 bases fit TRBD1. With 8 bases clipped from V and 0 bases from J, the junction kept 8 bases outside the gene matches. This CDR3 is 14 amino acids long. Looked up from germline, CDR1 is SQVTM and CDR2 is ANQGSEA. The CDR3 loop is CSFTQGALNTEAFF. For the CDR3, the DNA is TGCAGCTTTACCCAGGGGGCCTTGAACACTGAAGCTTTCTTT.